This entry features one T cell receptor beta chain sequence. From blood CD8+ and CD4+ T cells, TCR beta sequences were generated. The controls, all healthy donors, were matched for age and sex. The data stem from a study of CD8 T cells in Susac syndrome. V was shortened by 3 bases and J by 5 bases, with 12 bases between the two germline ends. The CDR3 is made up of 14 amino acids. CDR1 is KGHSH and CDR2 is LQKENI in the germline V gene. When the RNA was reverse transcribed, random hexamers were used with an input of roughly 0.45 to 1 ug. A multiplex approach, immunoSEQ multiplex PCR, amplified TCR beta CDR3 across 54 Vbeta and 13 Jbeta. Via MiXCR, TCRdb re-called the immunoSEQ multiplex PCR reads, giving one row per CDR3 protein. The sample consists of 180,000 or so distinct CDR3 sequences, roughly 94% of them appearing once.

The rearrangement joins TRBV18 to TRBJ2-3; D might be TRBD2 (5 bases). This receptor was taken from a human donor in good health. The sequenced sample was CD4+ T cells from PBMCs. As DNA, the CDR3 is TGTGCCAGCTCACCCCTGGAGGCGAAAGATACGCAGTATTTT. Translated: CASSPLEAKDTQYF.